Each of the 27 T cell receptor beta chains below was sequenced from the same sample in a study of molecular identifiers for immune sequencing clone quantification. A single record per CDR3 protein comes from TCRdb applying MiXCR to the PCR reads. The top ten clones hold approximately 0.84% of a sample with a few hundred thousand distinct CDR3 sequences, about 22% of them seen once. The sequenced material came from naive CD8+ T cells from blood, with Jurkat cell RNA spiked in. Subset denoted: FACS-sorted CD8+CD4-CCR7+CD45RA+ naive T cells. The receptors were gathered from a human donor in good health. Some libraries in this study had Jurkat cell RNA spiked in.

This clonotype was counted many times. The genes are TRBV27 and TRBJ2-3, with 9 bases lining up with TRBD2. The CDR3 contains 14 residues. The V gene's germline CDR1 is MNHEY and CDR2 SMNVEV (reference sequence). V lost 7 bases to trimming and J lost 5 bases; unmatched junction nucleotides: 7. The CDR3 sequence: CASTHGSGGDTQYF. The CDR3 DNA sequence: TGTGCCAGCACCCATGGTAGCGGGGGAGATACGCAGTATTTT.

Ten or more counts support this clonotype. The chain combines TRBV12-5 with TRBJ1-5; D uncertain. Germline V gives CDR1 LGHNT, CDR2 FRNRAP. The CDR3 covers 19 residues. The V end lost 1 base, the J end lost 3 bases, and 22 bases lay between the germline ends. The CDR3 here is CASGLGISVQSLINQPQHF. The CDR3 coding sequence is TGTGCTAGTGGTTTGGGTATCTCCGTCCAATCACTTATCAATCAGCCCCAGCATTTT.

This clonotype showed up just a few times. The rearrangement links TRBV7-3 to TRBJ2-5, with 9 bases that match TRBD2. Germline lookup yields CDR1 SGHTA and CDR2 FQGTGA. Trimming removed 6 bases from V and 5 bases from J; junction bases left unmatched: 13. The CDR3 has 16 amino acids. CDR3 sequence: CASSPTGVAGAETQYF. For the CDR3, the DNA is TGTGCCAGCAGTCCAACCGGGGTAGCGGGAGCTGAGACCCAGTACTTC.

The V call is TRBV9, the J call TRBJ1-1; 8 nucleotides match TRBD1. The germline V gene has CDR1 SGDLS and CDR2 YYNGEE. The CDR3 loop spans 20 amino acids. V dropped 0 bases and J dropped 5; count of bases not matched to a gene: 21. CDR3: CASSVGSRGSGGLVGTEAFF. The CDR3 DNA is TGTGCCAGCAGCGTAGGCTCGAGGGGGTCAGGGGGCTTAGTGGGAACTGAAGCTTTCTTT.

This clonotype came up many times. The chain uses TRBV13 and TRBJ1-1, with 7 bases matching TRBD1. The V gene's germline CDR1 is PRHDT and CDR2 FYEKMQ (reference sequence). Trimming at V came to 5 bases and at J to 0 bases, leaving 3 bases not matched to a gene. CDR3 length: 14 amino acids. The CDR3 is CASSGTGVNTEAFF. CDR3 DNA sequence: TGTGCCAGCAGCGGAACAGGGGTGAACACTGAAGCTTTCTTT.

The sample holds many counts of this clonotype. The V and J genes are TRBV9 and TRBJ2-2; D gene unclear. Germline CDR1 reads SGDLS; CDR2 reads YYNGEE. This CDR3 has 9 residues. As DNA, the CDR3 is TGTGCAGCCCCCGGGGAGCTGTTTTTT. Amino acid sequence: CAAPGELFF.

This clonotype has ten or more counts. J is TRBJ1-1 and V is TRBV4-1; D might be TRBD1 (5 bases). Trimming took off 4 bases at V and 2 bases at J, with 17 bases between the two ends. This CDR3 has 16 amino acids. The germline V gene encodes CDR1 MGHRA and CDR2 YSYEKL. The CDR3 loop is CASSLKITWGNTEAFF. CDR3 nucleotide sequence: TGCGCCAGCAGCCTCAAGATCACCTGGGGCAACACTGAAGCTTTCTTT.

V is TRBV14 and J is TRBJ2-7; TRBD2 matches 7 bases. The CDR3 consists of 18 residues. CDR1 SGHDN and CDR2 FVKESK come from the germline V gene. The ends lost 1 base at V and 5 bases at J; junction bases unmatched: 17. This CDR3 is CASSQVWRSSGGWDEQYF. For the CDR3, the DNA is TGTGCCAGCAGCCAAGTTTGGCGGTCTAGCGGAGGGTGGGACGAGCAGTACTTC.

This clonotype came up a few times. This chain connects TRBV12-3 or TRBV12-4 to TRBJ2-4, with TRBD1 identical over 11 bases. The junction had 7 bases not matched to a gene; V was cut back by 0 bases and J by 6 bases. CDR3 length: 17 amino acids. As DNA, the CDR3 is TGTGCCAGCAGTTTAGCATTTGGACAGGGGGCAGCAAACATTCAGTACTTC. Its translation is CASSLAFGQGAANIQYF.

The rearrangement uses TRBV7-2 and TRBJ2-1; D possibly matches TRBD1 or TRBD2 (5 bases each). The V gene's germline CDR1 is SGHTA and CDR2 FQGNSA. The CDR3 is 13 amino acids. V shed 8 bases and J shed 2 bases, with 10 bases lying between them. As DNA, the CDR3 is TGTGCCAGCGGGTGGGGGACCTACAATGAGCAGTTCTTC. It encodes CASGWGTYNEQFF.

As for this clonotype: A clone one base away is much larger, so this may be a read error. The V gene is TRBV6-5, the J gene TRBJ2-3; TRBD2 aligns across 8 bases. CDR1 and CDR2 (germline): MNHEY, SVGAGI. The CDR3 has 14 residues. The junction had 9 bases not matched to a gene; V was cut back by 6 bases and J by 7 bases. In DNA form, the CDR3 reads TGTGCCAGCAGGCGGGGGGCCGGGACAAATACGCAGTATTTT. As protein: CASRRGAGTNTQYF.

This clonotype was found a few times. J is TRBJ1-1 and V is TRBV4-1; possibly TRBD1 for D (6 bases). Germline V gene sequence: CDR1 MGHRA, CDR2 YSYEKL. The length of the CDR3 is 14 residues. V lost 3 bases and J lost 1, with 9 bases in between. This CDR3 reads CASSQGAGNTEAFF. The CDR3 DNA reads TGCGCCAGCAGCCAGGGGGCCGGGAACACTGAAGCTTTCTTT.

This clonotype came up many times. The chain links TRBV7-9 to TRBJ1-1; D not certain. The CDR3 spans 15 residues. CDR1 SEHNR and CDR2 FQNEAQ come from the germline V gene (reference sequence). V lost 1 base and J lost 6, with 15 bases in between. The CDR3 loop reads CASSLVPGSGAEAFF. CDR3 DNA: TGTGCCAGCAGCTTAGTCCCGGGAAGTGGCGCTGAAGCTTTCTTT.

The table lists this clonotype with a few counts. The chain is built from TRBV5-1 and TRBJ2-2; TRBD2 agrees at 14 bases. Germline V CDR1 and CDR2: SGHRS, YFSETQ. The CDR3 is 17 residues long. V was pared by 3 bases and J by 9 bases, with 10 bases of the junction left unmatched. The CDR3 loop reads CASSSRLAGGPFWELFF. CDR3 nucleotides: TGCGCCAGCAGCTCGCGACTAGCGGGGGGGCCATTTTGGGAGCTGTTTTTT. Full variable domain (outside the CDR3, taken from reference TRBV5-1 and TRBJ2-2): KAGVTQTPRYLIKTRGQQVTLSCSPISGHRSVSWYQQTPGQGLQFLFEYFSETQRNKGNFPGRFSGRQFSNSRSEMNVSTLELGDSALYLCASSSRLAGGPFWELFFGEGSRLTVL.

This clonotype occurred a few times. The chain links TRBV7-9 to TRBJ2-1, with 7 bases aligning to TRBD2. With V trimmed by 4 bases and J by 3 bases, 3 bases remained unmatched. The CDR3 sequence is 14 residues long. CDR1 and CDR2 from the germline V gene are SEHNR and FQNEAQ (reference sequence). The DNA of the CDR3 is TGTGCCAGCAGCTCTGGACTAGACTACAATGAGCAGTTCTTC. It encodes CASSSGLDYNEQFF.

The V and J genes are TRBV11-2 and TRBJ2-3; no reliable D call. Germline V lookup: CDR1 SGHAT, CDR2 FQNNGV. V shed 8 bases and J shed 2 bases, with 14 bases lying between them. The CDR3 is made up of 14 amino acids. The CDR3 region has the DNA TGTGCCAGCTGGTGGCCTAAACTCACAGATACGCAGTATTTT. Translation: CASWWPKLTDTQYF.

For this clonotype: This could be a read error, since a much larger clone is one nucleotide away. J is TRBJ1-2 and V is TRBV6-5; maybe TRBD1 (6 bases). CDR1 is MNHEY and CDR2 is SVGAGI in the germline V gene. The CDR3 contains 13 residues. Trimming took 6 bases from V and 4 from J, leaving 12 bases between them. CDR3 DNA sequence: TGTGCCAGCAGAACAGGGCAGGCCTATGGCTACACCTTC. This sequence encodes CASRTGQAYGYTF.

This clonotype appeared a few times. The chain couples TRBV10-2 to TRBJ2-5; 8 nucleotides match TRBD2. J lost 5 bases, V lost 2 bases, and 4 bases had no gene match. CDR3 length equals 14 residues. CDR1 is WSHSY, CDR2 SAAADI, per germline. CDR3 region: CASSESGRPETQYF. For the CDR3, the DNA is TGCGCCAGCAGTGAGAGCGGGAGACCCGAGACCCAGTACTTC.

This clonotype has a count of ten or more. The chain uses TRBV7-2 and TRBJ2-5; tentative D call: TRBD2 (7 bases). CDR3 length: 17 residues. The V and J ends lost 5 bases and 2 bases respectively, with 21 bases between them. CDR1 and CDR2 (germline): SGHTA, FQGNSA. The CDR3 DNA is TGTGCCAGCAGCCCCCAGGGGTGGGCGGGGGTGCAAGAGACCCAGTACTTC. This translates into CASSPQGWAGVQETQYF.

This clonotype was counted only a few times. The chain has TRBV12-3 or TRBV12-4 and TRBJ2-2; D tentatively fits TRBD1 or TRBD2 (5 bases each). The CDR3 runs to 14 residues. V was shortened by 5 bases and J by 6 bases, with 13 bases between the two germline ends. CDR3 protein: CASSDLGDPGELFF. In nucleotides, the CDR3 is TGTGCCAGCAGTGACCTCGGGGACCCCGGGGAGCTGTTTTTT.

This clonotype was found a few times. This rearrangement joins TRBV24-1 to TRBJ1-2, with unresolved D. Trimming cost V 5 bases and J 3 bases, with 12 bases left between them. The germline V gene has CDR1 KGHDR and CDR2 SFDVKD. The CDR3 is 14 amino acids. In DNA, the CDR3 is TGTGCCACCAGTGCTGCAGACCTATACTATGGCTACACCTTC. Protein sequence: CATSAADLYYGYTF.

The chain combines TRBV15 with TRBJ1-2; TRBD1 is a possible D gene (5 bases). The V and J ends lost 4 bases and 3 bases respectively, with 9 bases between them. The V gene's germline CDR1 is LNHNV and CDR2 YYDKDF (reference sequence). This CDR3 comprises 13 residues. The CDR3 bases are TGTGCCACCAGCATCAGGGCCGACTATGGCTACACCTTC. Its protein is CATSIRADYGYTF. Full variable domain (missing parts from reference TRBV15 and TRBJ1-2): DAMVIQNPRYQVTQFGKPVTLSCSQTLNHNVMYWYQQKSSQAPKLLFHYYDKDFNNEADTPDNFQSRRPNTSFCFLDIRSPGLGDTAMYLCATSIRADYGYTFGSGTRLTVV.

This clonotype was picked up many times. The rearrangement uses TRBV7-6 and TRBJ1-4; 7 bases map to TRBD1. The germline V gene has CDR1 SGHVS and CDR2 FNYEAQ. The ends lost 1 base at V and 8 bases at J; junction bases unmatched: 7. This CDR3 contains 15 residues. This CDR3 is CASSLEGGAKEKLFF. As DNA, the CDR3 is TGTGCCAGCAGCTTAGAAGGGGGCGCGAAAGAAAAACTGTTTTTT.

J is TRBJ1-6 and V is TRBV11-2; TRBD1 agrees at 7 bases. CDR1 and CDR2 (germline): SGHAT, FQNNGV. The CDR3 has 20 amino acids. J was trimmed by 5 bases and V by 0 bases; bases with no gene match: 16. The CDR3, as DNA: TGTGCCAGCAGCTTAGATCCGGGACAGTTCTATATTGCGGATAATTCACCCCTCCACTTT. This translates into CASSLDPGQFYIADNSPLHF.

In this sample, this clonotype turned up a few times. The chain uses TRBV13 and TRBJ2-5, with 12 bases aligning to TRBD2. Germline V CDR1 and CDR2: PRHDT, FYEKMQ (reference sequence). CDR3 length: 15 amino acids. The V segment lost 4 bases and the J segment 2 bases; nucleotides outside the gene matches: 2. The CDR3 nucleotides read TGTGCCAGCAGCTCGACTAGCGGGAGTCAAGAGACCCAGTACTTC. Protein product: CASSSTSGSQETQYF.

This chain links TRBV19 with TRBJ2-7; 7 nucleotides agree with TRBD2. The germline V gene has CDR1 LNHDA and CDR2 SQIVND (reference sequence). V lost 5 bases, J lost 1 base, and 11 bases stayed unmatched. This CDR3 is 16 amino acids long. CDR3 coding DNA: TGTGCCAGTAGTCCCATGGAGCGGGGATTGTCCTACGAGCAGTACTTC. It encodes CASSPMERGLSYEQYF.

The genes are TRBV7-9 and TRBJ1-6; the match to TRBD1 covers 8 bases. The CDR3 has 16 residues. Germline V gives CDR1 SEHNR, CDR2 FQNEAQ (reference sequence). The J segment lost 10 bases and the V segment lost 4 bases, leaving 12 bases of the junction unmatched. CDR3 sequence: CASSSNRDRTGSPLHF. The CDR3 region has the DNA TGTGCCAGCAGCTCGAACCGGGACAGGACTGGATCACCCCTCCACTTT.